The rows below give T cell receptor beta chains drawn from one sample of a study of OX40 agonist ivuxolimab in advanced cancers. TCRdb keeps only in-frame clones here, not all; method: immunoSEQ multiplex PCR. This sample has 60,000 or so clones; around 85% occur once, and the top ten carry around 0.8%. The sequenced sample was CD4+ or CD8+ T cells sorted from blood, obtained in a trial of the OX40 agonist ivuxolimab. Receptors were obtained from an adult with an advanced solid tumor such as melanoma, head and neck, liver or kidney cancer. Both conserved end residues are part of each CDR3. D genes are given only for firm matches. Clone sizes are given selectively: once, few, many, or a class where the clone is expanded.

NA TRBJ2-5 TRBV19 NA CASSLGETQYF TGTGCCAGTAGCCTAGGGGAGACCCAGTACTTC
NA TRBJ2-7 TRBV5-5 TRBD2 CASKTSGSYEQYF TGTGCCAGCAAGACTAGCGGGAGCTACGAGCAGTACTTC
NA TRBJ1-4 TRBV6-6 TRBD1 CASSYTQGANEKLFF TGTGCCAGCAGTTACACACAGGGGGCGAATGAAAAACTGTTTTTT
once TRBJ2-7 TRBV7-9 NA CASSLESVTSYEQYF TGTGCCAGCAGCTTAGAATCGGTTACATCCTACGAGCAGTACTTC
few TRBJ1-1 TRBV5-8 NA CASSRAAEAFF TGTGCCAGCAGCCGGGCGGCTGAAGCTTTCTTT
NA TRBJ1-1 TRBV29-1 NA CSVEDLLGTEAFF TGCAGCGTTGAAGATCTGCTAGGCACTGAAGCTTTCTTT
once TRBJ2-7 TRBV5-8 TRBD1 CASSATGVEQYF TGTGCCAGCAGCGCAACAGGGGTCGAGCAGTACTTC
few TRBJ2-2 TRBV19 NA CASKIRTSNPTGELFF TGTGCCAGTAAAATCCGGACTTCCAACCCGACCGGGGAGCTGTTTTTT
NA TRBJ1-1 TRBV29-1 NA CSVKENANTEAFF TGCAGCGTTAAGGAGAACGCTAACACTGAAGCTTTCTTT
NA TRBJ2-1 TRBV7-9 NA CASRSGGGPNEQFF TGTGCCAGCAGGTCAGGGGGGGGTCCCAATGAGCAGTTCTTC
NA TRBJ2-3 TRBV18 NA CASSLAASTDTQYF TGTGCCAGCTCACTTGCAGCCTCCACAGATACGCAGTATTTT
once TRBJ2-3 TRBV29-1 TRBD2 CSVQGLAGGGGTQYF TGCAGCGTCCAAGGACTAGCGGGGGGAGGGGGTACGCAGTATTTT
few TRBJ1-1 TRBV30 NA CAWSPPGSVNTEAFF TGTGCCTGGAGTCCACCAGGGTCCGTGAACACTGAAGCTTTCTTT
NA TRBJ2-7 TRBV6-1 NA CASSALQGVVSYEQYF TGTGCCAGCAGTGCCCTACAGGGAGTGGTCTCCTACGAGCAGTACTTC
NA TRBJ1-1 TRBV9 NA CASSVGTYQTTEAFF TGTGCCAGCAGCGTAGGGACATATCAAACAACTGAAGCTTTCTTT
NA TRBJ1-5 TRBV5-8 NA CASSFRVPENQPQHF TGTGCCAGCAGCTTCCGGGTCCCAGAGAATCAGCCCCAGCATTTT
NA TRBJ2-2 TRBV7-3 NA CASSRRAGTQNTGELFF TGTGCCAGCTCCAGAAGGGCGGGGACCCAGAACACCGGGGAGCTGTTTTTT
NA TRBJ2-4 TRBV29-1 TRBD1 CSVNTGDSIQYF TGCAGCGTCAATACCGGGGACAGCATTCAGTACTTC
NA TRBJ1-3 TRBV11-2 NA CASSSAQVLGNTIYF TGTGCCAGCAGCTCCGCACAGGTCCTTGGAAACACCATATATTTT
few TRBJ1-5 TRBV28 TRBD1 CASSASDRGGQPQHF TGTGCCAGCAGTGCCTCAGACAGGGGTGGGCAGCCCCAGCATTTT
NA TRBJ1-5 TRBV28 TRBD1 CASRTGQTSNQPQHF TGTGCCAGCAGAACGGGACAGACTAGCAATCAGCCCCAGCATTTT
NA TRBJ1-3 TRBV19 NA CASSPTPAFGSSGNTIYF TGTGCCAGTAGTCCTACCCCGGCCTTCGGTTCTTCCGGAAACACCATATATTTT
NA TRBJ2-5 TRBV28 NA CASSGLGGPQETQYF TGTGCCAGCAGTGGATTGGGGGGTCCCCAAGAGACCCAGTACTTC
once TRBJ2-3 TRBV2 NA CASGTARDTQYF TGTGCCAGTGGGACTGCGAGAGATACGCAGTATTTT
once TRBJ2-3 TRBV5-5 TRBD1 CASSPQGQGADTQYF TGTGCCAGCAGCCCCCAGGGACAGGGCGCAGATACGCAGTATTTT
NA TRBJ1-3 TRBV18 NA CASSRNPGNSGNTIYF TGTGCCAGCTCACGTAATCCCGGGAACTCTGGAAACACCATATATTTT